Listed below are T cell receptor beta chains from one sample, sequenced in a study of early T cells in non-severe SARS-CoV-2 infection. From the 5' RACE reads, TCRdb called clonotypes with MiXCR, one entry per CDR3 protein. The sample lists around 30,000 distinct CDR3 sequences, about 8.2% occurring once. The material sequenced was whole blood. The receptors were sampled from an adult who was a healthcare worker with PCR-confirmed SARS-CoV-2 infection or an uninfected control (not recorded which). Both conserved end residues are part of each CDR3. D genes are given only for firm matches. The listing skips clone size in some rows; elsewhere it reads once, few, many or a size class.

j_call | clone_size | d_call | v_call | cdr3_nt | cdr3_aa
TRBJ1-1 | many | - | TRBV10-3 | TGTGCCATCAGTGAGACGGGGGACACTGAAGCTTTCTTT | CAISETGDTEAFF
TRBJ2-7 | many | - | TRBV18 | TGTGCCAGCTCACCAGGGAGTCCGGCCTACGAGCAGTACTTC | CASSPGSPAYEQYF
TRBJ1-1 | many | - | TRBV5-1 | TGCGCCAGCAGCTTGGGTGGGGTCACTGAAGCTTTCTTT | CASSLGGVTEAFF
TRBJ1-5 | many | TRBD1 | TRBV7-9 | TGTGCCAGCAGCCTGACCCGGGGACAGTCTAATCAGCCCCAGCATTTT | CASSLTRGQSNQPQHF
TRBJ2-2 | few | - | TRBV2 | TGTGCCAGCAGTGAAGAAGGAACTAGGTACACCGGGGAGCTGTTTTTT | CASSEEGTRYTGELFF
TRBJ1-5 | many | TRBD1 | TRBV5-6 | TGTGCCAGCAGCTTGCAGGGGGCGGCTAATCAGCCCCAGCATTTT | CASSLQGAANQPQHF
TRBJ1-5 | many | TRBD1 | TRBV29-1 | TGCAGCGTTATCCAGGGGGCAAGCAATCAGCCCCAGCATTTT | CSVIQGASNQPQHF
TRBJ1-2 | many | TRBD1 | TRBV30 | TGTGCCTGGAGTCAGGGGGGCTCGGGCTATGGCTACACCTTC | CAWSQGGSGYGYTF
TRBJ1-6 | many | - | TRBV6-2/TRBV6-3 | TGTGCCAGCAGTTACGAGGTAACCCTCCACTTT | CASSYEVTLHF
TRBJ2-3 | many | TRBD2 | TRBV12-3/TRBV12-4 | TGTGCCGGTGGCGGGACTAGCAGCACAGATACGCAGTATTTT | CAGGGTSSTDTQYF
TRBJ1-4 | many | - | TRBV29-1 | TGCAGCGTGGGAATGACGGGGATGAATGAAAAACTGTTTTTT | CSVGMTGMNEKLFF
TRBJ2-7 | many | - | TRBV2 | TGTGCCATCAATTCCGACTACGAGCAGTACTTC | CAINSDYEQYF
TRBJ2-3 | many | - | TRBV24-1 | TGTGCCACCAGTGACGGTCGCCAGAGCACAGATACGCAGTATTTT | CATSDGRQSTDTQYF
TRBJ1-1 | many | - | TRBV27 | TGTGCCAGCAGGGGAGGGACGGCGAACACTGAAGCTTTCTTT | CASRGGTANTEAFF
TRBJ2-3 | many | TRBD1 | TRBV2 | TGTGCCAGCAGTAAACGGACAGGGCTTGCAGATACGCAGTATTTT | CASSKRTGLADTQYF
TRBJ1-5 | - | TRBD1 | TRBV20-1 | TGCAGTGCTTCCCGACAGGGGGAAGGTCAGCCCCAGCATTTT | CSASRQGEGQPQHF
TRBJ2-1 | many | - | TRBV7-6 | TGTGCCAGCAGCTTAGGCCAGGGGAGCTCCTACAATGAGCAGTTCTTC | CASSLGQGSSYNEQFF
TRBJ2-7 | - | TRBD1 | TRBV7-2 | TGTGCCAGCAGCTTGGGACAGGGTCAAAGGGAGCAGTACTTC | CASSLGQGQREQYF
TRBJ2-2 | few | - | TRBV10-1 | TGCGCCAGCAGTGAACAGGACGGTTTTAACACCGGGGAGCTGTTTTTT | CASSEQDGFNTGELFF
TRBJ2-5 | many | TRBD2 | TRBV7-2 | TGTGCCAGCAGCTCCTGGACTAGCCAAGAGACCCAGTACTTC | CASSSWTSQETQYF
TRBJ1-1 | - | - | TRBV30 | TGTGCCTGGAGGGGGGCCTTGAACACTGAAGCTTTCTTT | CAWRGALNTEAFF
TRBJ2-4 | many | - | TRBV5-1 | TGCGCCAGCAGCTTGGGGGACATTCCAGCCAAAAACATTCAGTACTTC | CASSLGDIPAKNIQYF
TRBJ2-7 | many | - | TRBV20-1 | TGCAGTGCTAGGCACTATGCGCCAAATACCTACGAGCAGTACTTC | CSARHYAPNTYEQYF